This record concerns one TCR beta chain sequence. Its target is not known. This entry is derived from a study of T cell responses to AZD1222 COVID-19 vaccine. Study findings and constraints: The donors showed a predominance of white British ancestry and of females, with possible underestimation of clonal diversity. Reportedly, nearly half the spike-specific TCRs target unmutated variant regions.

Assay used: immunoSEQ multiplex PCR; TCRdb lists only in-frame clones, some missing. The sample has fewer than 130,000 clones; 90% to 95% are singletons. The CDR3 is made up of 14 amino acids. Germline CDR1 is LGHDT and CDR2 is YNNKEL (reference sequence). V lost 4 bases and J 9 bases, leaving 16 bases between the germline ends. This sequence originates from an adult in good health. The sample here was peripheral blood, taken on day 0 of AZD1222 vaccination. V gene TRBV3-1 (or the pseudogene TRBV3-2) combines with J gene TRBJ1-5; D is unclear. The CDR3, as DNA: TGTGCCAGCAGCCCGGACCCCGTCATCTTGCCCCAGCATTTT. Its protein product is CASSPDPVILPQHF.